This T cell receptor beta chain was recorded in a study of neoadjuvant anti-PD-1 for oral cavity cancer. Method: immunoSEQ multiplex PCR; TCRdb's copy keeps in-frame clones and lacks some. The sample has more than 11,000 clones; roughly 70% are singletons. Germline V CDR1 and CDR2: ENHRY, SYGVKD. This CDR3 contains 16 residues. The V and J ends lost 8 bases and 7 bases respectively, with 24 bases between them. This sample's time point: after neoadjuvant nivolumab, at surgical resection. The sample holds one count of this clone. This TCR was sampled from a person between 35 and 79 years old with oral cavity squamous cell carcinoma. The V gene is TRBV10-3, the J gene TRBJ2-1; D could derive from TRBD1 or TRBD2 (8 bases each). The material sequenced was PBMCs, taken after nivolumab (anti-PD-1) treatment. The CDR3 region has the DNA TGTGCCATCGCGGACAGGGAAAGCGGGAGATGGAATGAGCAGTTCTTC. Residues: CAIADRESGRWNEQFF.